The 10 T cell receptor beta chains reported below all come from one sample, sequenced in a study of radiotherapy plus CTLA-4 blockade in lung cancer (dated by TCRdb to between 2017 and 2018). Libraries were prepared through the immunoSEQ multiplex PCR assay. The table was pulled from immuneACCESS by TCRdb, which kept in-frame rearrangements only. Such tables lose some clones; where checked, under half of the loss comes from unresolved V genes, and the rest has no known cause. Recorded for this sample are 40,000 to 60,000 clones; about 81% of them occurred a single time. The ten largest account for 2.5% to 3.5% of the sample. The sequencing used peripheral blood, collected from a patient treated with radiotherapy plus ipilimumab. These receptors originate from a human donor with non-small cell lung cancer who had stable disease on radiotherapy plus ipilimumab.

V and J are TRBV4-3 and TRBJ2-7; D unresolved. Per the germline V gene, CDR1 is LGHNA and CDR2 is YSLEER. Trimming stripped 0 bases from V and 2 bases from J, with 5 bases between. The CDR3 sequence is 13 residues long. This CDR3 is CASSQDRTYEQYF. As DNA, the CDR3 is TGCGCCAGCAGCCAAGACAGGACCTACGAGCAGTACTTC.

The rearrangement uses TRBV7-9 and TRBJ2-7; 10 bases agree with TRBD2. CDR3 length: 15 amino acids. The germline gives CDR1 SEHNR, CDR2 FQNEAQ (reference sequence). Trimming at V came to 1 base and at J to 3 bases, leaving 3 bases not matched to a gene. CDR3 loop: CASSLGTSGYYEQYF. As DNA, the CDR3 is TGTGCCAGCAGCTTAGGGACTAGCGGATACTACGAGCAGTACTTC.

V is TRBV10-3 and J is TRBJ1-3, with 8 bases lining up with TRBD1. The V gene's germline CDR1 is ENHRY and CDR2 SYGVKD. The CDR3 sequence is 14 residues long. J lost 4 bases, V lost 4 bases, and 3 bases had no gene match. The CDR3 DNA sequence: TGTGCCATCAGTGGACAGGGGCCAGGAAACACCATATATTTT. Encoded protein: CAISGQGPGNTIYF.

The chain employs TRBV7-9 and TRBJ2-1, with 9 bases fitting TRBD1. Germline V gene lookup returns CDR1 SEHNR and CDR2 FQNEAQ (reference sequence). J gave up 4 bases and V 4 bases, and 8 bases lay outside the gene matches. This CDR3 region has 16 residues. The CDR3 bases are TGTGCCAGCAGCTCGAGGGGACAGGGATTTTACAATGAGCAGTTCTTC. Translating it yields CASSSRGQGFYNEQFF.

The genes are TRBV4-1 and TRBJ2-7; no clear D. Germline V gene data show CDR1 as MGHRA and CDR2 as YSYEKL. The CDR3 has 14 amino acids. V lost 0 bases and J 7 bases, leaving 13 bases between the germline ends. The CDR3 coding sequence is TGCGCCAGCAGCCAAGATCTTTCGGGTGGGGAGCAGTACTTC. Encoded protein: CASSQDLSGGEQYF.

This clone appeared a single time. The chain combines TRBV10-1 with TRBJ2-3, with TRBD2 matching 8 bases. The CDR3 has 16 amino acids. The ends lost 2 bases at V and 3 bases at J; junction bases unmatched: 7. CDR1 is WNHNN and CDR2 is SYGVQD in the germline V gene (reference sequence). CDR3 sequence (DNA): TGCGCCAGCAGTGAGATAACCGGGACTAGGACAGATACGCAGTATTTT. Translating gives CASSEITGTRTDTQYF.

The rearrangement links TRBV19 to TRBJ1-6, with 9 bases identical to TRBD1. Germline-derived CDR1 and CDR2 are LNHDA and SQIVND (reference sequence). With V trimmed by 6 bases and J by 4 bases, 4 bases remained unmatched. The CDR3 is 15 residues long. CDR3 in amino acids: CASREDRGYNSPLHF. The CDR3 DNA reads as TGTGCCAGTAGGGAGGACAGGGGATATAATTCACCCCTCCACTTT.

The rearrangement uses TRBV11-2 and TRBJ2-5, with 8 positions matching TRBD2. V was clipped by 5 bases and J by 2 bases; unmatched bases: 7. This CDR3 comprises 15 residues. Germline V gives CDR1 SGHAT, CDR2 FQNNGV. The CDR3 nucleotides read TGTGCCAGCAGCCTGGCGGGAGGCCGGCAAGAGACCCAGTACTTC. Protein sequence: CASSLAGGRQETQYF. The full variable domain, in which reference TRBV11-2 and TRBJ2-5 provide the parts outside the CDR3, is EAGVAQSPRYKIIEKRQSVAFWCNPISGHATLYWYQQILGQGPKLLIQFQNNGVVDDSQLPKDRFSAERLKGVDSTLKIQPAKLEDSAVYLCASSLAGGRQETQYFGPGTRLLVL.

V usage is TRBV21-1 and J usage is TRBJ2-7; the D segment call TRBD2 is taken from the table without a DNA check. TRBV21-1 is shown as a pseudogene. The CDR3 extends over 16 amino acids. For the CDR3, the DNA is TGTGCCAGCAGCAACGGGGCGACTAGCGGGCGCTACGAGCAGTACTTC. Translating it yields CASSNGATSGRYEQYF.

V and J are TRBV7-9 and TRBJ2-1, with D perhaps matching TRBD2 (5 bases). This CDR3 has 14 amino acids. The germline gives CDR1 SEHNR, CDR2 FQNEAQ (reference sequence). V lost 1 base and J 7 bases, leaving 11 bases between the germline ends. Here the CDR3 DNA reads TGTGCCAGCAGCTTAGAGCTAGCCAGGAATGAGCAGTTCTTC. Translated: CASSLELARNEQFF.